This TCR beta chain originates from a study of blood T cell repertoires in COVID-19. Background on the study: Italy, Spain and the United States were the sources of the convalescent and acute COVID-19 samples. The cDNA or gDNA used as material had been derived from T cells, B-cell-depleted T cells, or PBMCs.

Under the authors' procedure: Estimation of nucleated cell counts relied on the amplification of reference gene primers. Profiling relied on immunoSEQ multiplex PCR, and the TCRdb table lists in-frame clones only, not all of them. V, J and clone size derive from that table, while D and trimming were established from the DNA sequence. Among over 60,000 clones listed, around 89% were seen once. The sample taken for sequencing was peripheral blood. This TCR was sampled from a woman older than 75 with active COVID-19.

For the CDR3, the DNA is TGTGCCTGGAGTGGAAGGCGGGAGGATTACTCTTACAATGAGCAGTTCTTC. Translated, it gives CAWSGRREDYSYNEQFF. This chain joins TRBV30 and TRBJ2-1; 8 bases agree with TRBD2. The V and J ends lost 1 base and 4 bases, in that order; junction bases with no gene match: 12. This CDR3 comprises 17 residues. Germline V gene lookup returns CDR1 GTSNPN and CDR2 SVGIG (reference sequence). The complete variable domain, with remaining parts taken from reference TRBV30 and TRBJ2-1, reads SQTIHQWPATLVQPVGSPLSLECTVEGTSNPNLYWYRQAAGRGLQLLFYSVGIGQISSEVPQNLSASRPQDRQFILSSKKLLLSDSGFYLCAWSGRREDYSYNEQFFGPGTRLTVL.